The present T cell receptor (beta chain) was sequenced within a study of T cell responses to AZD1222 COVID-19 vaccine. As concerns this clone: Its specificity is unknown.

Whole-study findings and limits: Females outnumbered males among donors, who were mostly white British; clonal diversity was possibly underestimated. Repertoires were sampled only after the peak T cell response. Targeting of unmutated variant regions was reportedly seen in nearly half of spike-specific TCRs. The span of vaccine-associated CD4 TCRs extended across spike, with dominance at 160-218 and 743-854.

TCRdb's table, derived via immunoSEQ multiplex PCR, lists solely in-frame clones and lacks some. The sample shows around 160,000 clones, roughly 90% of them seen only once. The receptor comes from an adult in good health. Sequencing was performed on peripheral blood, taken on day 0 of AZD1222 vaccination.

The CDR3 nucleotides read TGTGCCAGCAGTCCCCAATTGGGGGCGAGGGAAAAACTGTTTTTT. Its translation: CASSPQLGAREKLFF. The chain carries TRBV6-5 and TRBJ1-4; maybe TRBD1 (6 bases). V was clipped by 5 bases and J by 8 bases, with 18 bases between them. This CDR3 is built from 15 residues. Germline CDR1 MNHEY, CDR2 SVGAGI.